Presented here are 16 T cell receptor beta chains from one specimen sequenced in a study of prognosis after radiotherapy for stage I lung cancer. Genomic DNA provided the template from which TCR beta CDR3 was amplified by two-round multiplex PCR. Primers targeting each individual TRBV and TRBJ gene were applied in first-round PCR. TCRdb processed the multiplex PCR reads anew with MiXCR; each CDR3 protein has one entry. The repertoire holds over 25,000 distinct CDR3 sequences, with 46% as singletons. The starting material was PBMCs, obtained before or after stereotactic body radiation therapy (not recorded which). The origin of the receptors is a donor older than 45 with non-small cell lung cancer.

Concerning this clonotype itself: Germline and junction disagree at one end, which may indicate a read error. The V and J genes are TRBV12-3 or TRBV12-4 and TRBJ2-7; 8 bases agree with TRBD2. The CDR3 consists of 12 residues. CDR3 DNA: TGTGCCAGCAGGCGAGCGGGGGTTGAGCATTACTTC. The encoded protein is CASRRAGVEHYF.

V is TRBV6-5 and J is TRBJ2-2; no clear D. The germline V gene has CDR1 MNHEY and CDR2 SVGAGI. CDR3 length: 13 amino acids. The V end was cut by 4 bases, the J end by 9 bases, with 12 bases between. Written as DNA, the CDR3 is TGTGCCAGCAGTTGGCCCGCACTCTGGGAGCTGTTTTTT. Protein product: CASSWPALWELFF.

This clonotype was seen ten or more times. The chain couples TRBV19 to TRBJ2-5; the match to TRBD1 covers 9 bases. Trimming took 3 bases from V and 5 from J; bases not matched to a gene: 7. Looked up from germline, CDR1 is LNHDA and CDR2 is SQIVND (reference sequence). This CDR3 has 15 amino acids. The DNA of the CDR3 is TGTGCCAGTAGTATGGAGGGACAGGGATGGGAGACCCAGTACTTC. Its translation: CASSMEGQGWETQYF.

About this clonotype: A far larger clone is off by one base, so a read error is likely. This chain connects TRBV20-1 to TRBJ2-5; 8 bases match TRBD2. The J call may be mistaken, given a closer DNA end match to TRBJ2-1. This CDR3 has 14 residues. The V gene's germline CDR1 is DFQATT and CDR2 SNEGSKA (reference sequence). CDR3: CSARYGGAGGEQFF. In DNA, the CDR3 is TGCAGTGCTAGATATGGGGGGGCGGGAGGTGAGCAGTTCTTC.

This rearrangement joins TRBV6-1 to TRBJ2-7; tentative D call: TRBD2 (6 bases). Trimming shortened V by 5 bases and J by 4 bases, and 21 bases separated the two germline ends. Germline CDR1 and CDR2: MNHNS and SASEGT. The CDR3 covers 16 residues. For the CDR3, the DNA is TGTGCCAGCAGTACCAACTTAGGGGTGGAGGGGTACGAGCAGTACTTC. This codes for CASSTNLGVEGYEQYF.

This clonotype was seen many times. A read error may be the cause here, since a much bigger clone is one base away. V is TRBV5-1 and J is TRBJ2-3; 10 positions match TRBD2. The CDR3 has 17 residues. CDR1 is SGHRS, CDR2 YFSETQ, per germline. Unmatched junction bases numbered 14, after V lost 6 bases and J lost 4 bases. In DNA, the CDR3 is TGCGCCAGCAACTTAACCCTTTGGACTAGCGGATCAGATACGCAGTATTTT. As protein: CASNLTLWTSGSDTQYF.

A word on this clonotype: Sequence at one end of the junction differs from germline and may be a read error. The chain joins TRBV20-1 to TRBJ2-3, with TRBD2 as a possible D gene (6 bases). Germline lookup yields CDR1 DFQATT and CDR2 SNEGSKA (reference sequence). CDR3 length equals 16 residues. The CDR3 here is CSAPMSGLFSTDTRYF. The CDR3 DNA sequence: TGCAGTGCGCCGATGTCAGGACTATTTAGCACAGATACGCGGTATTTT.

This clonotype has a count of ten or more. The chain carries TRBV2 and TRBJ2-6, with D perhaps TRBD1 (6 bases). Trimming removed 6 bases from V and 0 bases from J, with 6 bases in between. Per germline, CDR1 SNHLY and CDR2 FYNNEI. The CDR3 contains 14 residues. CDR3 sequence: CASRGASGANVLTF. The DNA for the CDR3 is TGTGCCAGCAGGGGGGCCTCTGGGGCCAACGTCCTGACTTTC.

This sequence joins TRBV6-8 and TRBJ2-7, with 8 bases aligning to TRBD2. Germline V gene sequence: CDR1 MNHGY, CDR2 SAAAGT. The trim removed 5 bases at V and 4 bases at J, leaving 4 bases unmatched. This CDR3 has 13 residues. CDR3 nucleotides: TGTGCCAGCAGTGAAGCGGGAGTTTACGAGCAGTACTTC. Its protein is CASSEAGVYEQYF.

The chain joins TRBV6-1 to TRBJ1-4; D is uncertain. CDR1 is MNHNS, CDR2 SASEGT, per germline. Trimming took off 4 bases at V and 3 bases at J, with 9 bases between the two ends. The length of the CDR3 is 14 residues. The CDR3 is CASSVFASNEKLFF. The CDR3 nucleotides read TGTGCCAGCAGTGTCTTCGCGTCTAATGAAAAACTGTTTTTT.

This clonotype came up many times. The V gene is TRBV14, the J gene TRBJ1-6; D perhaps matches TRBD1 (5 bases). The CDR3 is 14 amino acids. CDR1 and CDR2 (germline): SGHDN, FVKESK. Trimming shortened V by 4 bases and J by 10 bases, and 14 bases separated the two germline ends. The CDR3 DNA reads TGTGCCAGCAGCCTGAATAGGGGCGGCTCACCCCTCCACTTT. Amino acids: CASSLNRGGSPLHF. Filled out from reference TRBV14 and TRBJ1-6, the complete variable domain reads EAGVTQFPSHSVIEKGQTVTLRCDPISGHDNLYWYRRVMGKEIKFLLHFVKESKQDESGMPNNRFLAERTGGTYSTLKVQPAELEDSGVYFCASSLNRGGSPLHFGNGTRLTVT.

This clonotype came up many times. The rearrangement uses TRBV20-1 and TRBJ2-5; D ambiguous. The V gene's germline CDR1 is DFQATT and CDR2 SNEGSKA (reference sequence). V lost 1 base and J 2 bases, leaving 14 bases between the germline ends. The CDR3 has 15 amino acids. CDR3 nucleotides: TGCAGTGCTAGAGCTCTAGACGATTTTCAAGAGACCCAGTACTTC. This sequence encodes CSARALDDFQETQYF.

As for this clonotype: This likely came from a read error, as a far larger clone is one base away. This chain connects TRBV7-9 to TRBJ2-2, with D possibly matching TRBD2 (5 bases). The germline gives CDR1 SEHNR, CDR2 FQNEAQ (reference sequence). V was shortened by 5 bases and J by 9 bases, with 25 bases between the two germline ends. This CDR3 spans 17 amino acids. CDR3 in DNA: TGTGCCAGCAGCGCACGTCGGGGAGTCTGTTTGGAAAGGGAGCTGTTTTTT. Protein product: CASSARRGVCLERELFF.

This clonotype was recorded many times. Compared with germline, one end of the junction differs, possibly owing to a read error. CDR3 in DNA: TGCGCCAGCAGCTTAATTGATGAGCAGTTCTTC. This gives the protein CASSLIDEQFF. V usage is TRBV7-2 and J usage is TRBJ2-1, with D hard to call. Germline CDR1 and CDR2: SGHTA and FQGNSA. CDR3 length equals 11 residues.

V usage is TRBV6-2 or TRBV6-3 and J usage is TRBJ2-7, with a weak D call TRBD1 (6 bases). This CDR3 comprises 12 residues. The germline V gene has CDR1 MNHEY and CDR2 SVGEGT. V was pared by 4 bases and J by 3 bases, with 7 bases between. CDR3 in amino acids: CASSWDNYEQYF. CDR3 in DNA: TGTGCCAGCAGTTGGGACAACTACGAGCAGTACTTC.

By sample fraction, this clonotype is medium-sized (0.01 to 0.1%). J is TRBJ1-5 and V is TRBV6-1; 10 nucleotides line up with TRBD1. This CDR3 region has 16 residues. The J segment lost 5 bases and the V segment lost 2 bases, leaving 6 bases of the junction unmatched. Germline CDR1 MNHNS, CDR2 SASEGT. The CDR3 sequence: CASSERQGAWDQPQHF. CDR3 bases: TGTGCCAGCAGTGAACGACAGGGGGCGTGGGATCAGCCCCAGCATTTT.